This TCR beta chain stems from a study of cytomegalovirus exposure and HLA in healthy donors. Overall study results and limits: The study reported that TCR beta sequences accurately predicted HLA-A and HLA-B alleles in most subjects.

Primers for the PCR totalled 60 Vbeta and 13 Jbeta. TCRdb's table, derived via immunoSEQ multiplex PCR, lists solely in-frame clones and lacks some. Of under 95,000 clones in the sample, roughly 70% were seen once. The CDR3 is 16 amino acids. The J segment lost 2 bases and the V segment lost 5 bases, leaving 8 bases of the junction unmatched. Germline CDR1 reads SGHAT; CDR2 reads FQNNGV. On this clone: Its cognate antigen is unknown.

Sequenced: PBMCs. This TCR was recovered from a woman aged 40 to 55 in good health and CMV-seropositive. The J gene is TRBJ1-2, the V gene TRBV11-2, with 10 bases matching TRBD1. The CDR3 region is CASSRDGQGGNYGYTF. The CDR3 DNA reads TGTGCCAGCAGCCGGGATGGACAGGGGGGGAACTATGGCTACACCTTC.